This T cell receptor (beta chain) emerged from a study of cytomegalovirus exposure and HLA in healthy donors. TCRdb's copy holds only in-frame clones and misses some; the assay was immunoSEQ multiplex PCR. The table lists 100,000 to 120,000 clones, roughly 90% of them singletons, with about 1.5% in the top ten. Study-wide findings and caveats: The investigators catalogued 160 or so TCR beta chains as cytomegalovirus-associated. TCR clusters originating in the first cohort tended to co-occur in the 100 to 150 validation repertoires, according to a later analysis.

As to this clone: The antigen remains unidentified.

This receptor was identified in a woman younger than 45 in good health and CMV-seropositive. Specimen: PBMCs.

The CDR3 nucleotides are TGCGCCAGCACCGTCTTAGGGGGGAACACCGGGGAGCTGTTTTTT. This encodes CASTVLGGNTGELFF. The chain couples TRBV5-1 to TRBJ2-2; D is perhaps TRBD1 (6 bases). Trimming left V 6 bases short and J 1 base short, with 13 bases between. From germline, CDR1 is SGHRS and CDR2 YFSETQ. This CDR3 spans 15 amino acids.